Listed below are T cell receptor beta chains from one sample, sequenced in a study of blood T cells in healthy people across ages. Using its own MiXCR run on the 5' RACE reads, TCRdb lists one record per CDR3 protein. The sample carries almost 1 million distinct CDR3 sequences, about 53% recorded once. Material: blood. These receptors were obtained from a woman aged 55-69 years in good health. CDR3s include the opening cysteine and the closing phenylalanine or tryptophan. Fields, in order: CDR3 length, V gene, J gene, D gene, clone size, CDR3 DNA, CDR3 protein. The D gene is left open where the match is weak. Only some rows state a clone size, as once, few, many or a class for expanded clones.

15	TRBV12-3/TRBV12-4	TRBJ2-4	TRBD2	.	TGTGCCAGCAGACAAGCGGGGCTAGCCAAAAACATTCAGTACTTC	CASRQAGLAKNIQYF
13	TRBV2	TRBJ1-2	.	many	TGTGCCAGCAGTGGGTTTGGGTTCAACGGCTACACCTTC	CASSGFGFNGYTF
15	TRBV5-1	TRBJ2-5	TRBD2	few	TGCGCCAGCAGATTAGCGGGACTAGATCGAGAGACCCAGTACTTC	CASRLAGLDRETQYF
15	TRBV6-2/TRBV6-3	TRBJ2-5	TRBD1	.	TGTGCCAGCAGTTACTCAGGGGGCGCGTTAGAGACCCAGTACTTC	CASSYSGGALETQYF
14	TRBV7-2	TRBJ2-3	TRBD1	.	TGTGCCAGCAGCTTATTCACAGGGGCAGATACGCAGTATTTT	CASSLFTGADTQYF
16	TRBV7-2	TRBJ2-7	.	.	TGTGCCAGCAGCTTAGTCTCGCGGCTAGCGTCTTACGAGCAGTACTTC	CASSLVSRLASYEQYF
16	TRBV27	TRBJ2-3	TRBD1	few	TGTGCCAGCAGTTTACGGGAGACAGGGGTAGGCGATACGCAGTATTTT	CASSLRETGVGDTQYF
15	TRBV5-6	TRBJ1-5	.	.	TGTGCCAGCAGCTTGCGGGGGTCAGGGTATCAGCCCCAGCATTTT	CASSLRGSGYQPQHF
13	TRBV9	TRBJ2-3	.	.	TGTGCCAGCAGCGTAGATCTGGGTGATACGCAGTATTTT	CASSVDLGDTQYF
12	TRBV12-3/TRBV12-4	TRBJ1-5	.	.	TGTGCCAGCACCCGGGAAAATCAGCCCCAGCATTTT	CASTRENQPQHF
15	TRBV6-2/TRBV6-3	TRBJ2-1	TRBD2	.	TGTGCCAGCAGTTACGGCGGGAGGGTTAACAATGAGCAGTTCTTC	CASSYGGRVNNEQFF
16	TRBV29-1	TRBJ2-1	TRBD2	.	TGCAGCGGGGGGGGACTAGCGGGAGAAGCGTACAATGAGCAGTTCTTC	CSGGGLAGEAYNEQFF
15	TRBV13	TRBJ2-5	.	.	TGTGCCAGCAGCTTAAGTTCCGAACTCCAAGAGACCCAGTACTTC	CASSLSSELQETQYF
14	TRBV10-3	TRBJ2-1	TRBD2	.	TGTGCCATCAGTGGGCTAGCGGGAGTCTCTGAGCAGTTCTTC	CAISGLAGVSEQFF
13	TRBV29-1	TRBJ1-2	.	few	TGCAGCGTTGATTCAGGGACTGGGTATGGCTACACCTTC	CSVDSGTGYGYTF
13	TRBV5-5	TRBJ1-1	.	.	TGTGCCAGCAGCTTGAGGGTCGCGACTGAAGCTTTCTTT	CASSLRVATEAFF
17	TRBV6-1	TRBJ2-5	TRBD2	.	TGTGCCAGCAGGCCGGGACTAGCGGGAGTGGAGGGAGAGACCCAGTACTTC	CASRPGLAGVEGETQYF
17	TRBV15	TRBJ2-7	TRBD2	.	TGTGCCACCAGCAGAGGGGGGGGAGGTACGAAGACTTACGAGCAGTACTTC	CATSRGGGGTKTYEQYF
13	TRBV10-3	TRBJ2-7	.	.	TGTGCCATCAGGTTCGGGGGCAGCGACGAGCAGTACTTC	CAIRFGGSDEQYF
14	TRBV6-5	TRBJ2-7	.	.	TGTGCCAGCAGTGCCCGGGACAACTCCTACGAGCAGTACTTC	CASSARDNSYEQYF
13	TRBV28	TRBJ2-7	.	.	TGTGCCAGCAGTTTTTTCAGGGGCTACGAGCAGTACTTC	CASSFFRGYEQYF
15	TRBV4-1	TRBJ2-1	TRBD2	few	TGCGCCAGCAGCCAAGGCCTAGCGGCATCAAATGAGCAGTTCTTC	CASSQGLAASNEQFF
16	TRBV29-1	TRBJ2-7	TRBD2	.	TGCAGCGTTGTAAGTTACGAGCGGGAGGGCGGGTCCGAGCAGTACTTC	CSVVSYEREGGSEQYF
13	TRBV20-1	TRBJ2-7	.	.	TGCAGTGCCGACGAGCCGAGCGGCCACGAGCAGTACTTC	CSADEPSGHEQYF
14	TRBV30	TRBJ2-1	.	once	TGTGCCTACCTACTAGCAGGCTCCTACAATGAGCAGTTCTTC	CAYLLAGSYNEQFF
14	TRBV7-2	TRBJ1-2	.	.	TGTGCCAGCAGCTCAGGGACACCTAGGGGGGGCTACACCTTC	CASSSGTPRGGYTF
16	TRBV5-1	TRBJ2-7	TRBD1	.	TGCGCCAGCAGCTTGGTCGGACAGGGGACCACCTACGAGCAGTACTTC	CASSLVGQGTTYEQYF
18	TRBV4-1	TRBJ2-3	TRBD2	.	TGCGCCAGCAGCCATCTACCCCCTGTCGCGGGAGAGGCAGATACGCAGTATTTT	CASSHLPPVAGEADTQYF
14	TRBV27	TRBJ2-3	.	.	TGTGCCAGCACCCTGGCCCCCGGGACAGATACGCAGTATTTT	CASTLAPGTDTQYF
16	TRBV7-7	TRBJ2-2	TRBD2	.	TGTGCCAGCAGCTCCGGGACTAGCCCTCTCACCGGGGAGCTGTTTTTT	CASSSGTSPLTGELFF
15	TRBV6-5	TRBJ2-7	.	once	TGTGCCAGTTCTCGAACAGGAAGCTCCTACAATGAGCAGTACTTC	CASSRTGSSYNEQYF
14	TRBV7-9	TRBJ2-1	.	.	TGTGCCAGCAGCTTAGCCTCGTATGGTGGTGAGCAGTTCTTC	CASSLASYGGEQFF